The clone carrying this T cell receptor (beta chain) was recorded many times. The antigen remains undetermined. RNA transcripts served as template for amplifying TCR beta CDR3 sequences. An opening RT-PCR round employed HTBI primers and preceded a second-round multiplex PCR. MiXCR was run by TCRdb on the multiplex PCR reads, yielding one entry per CDR3 protein. The data show roughly 380,000 distinct CDR3 sequences, approximately 15% seen once. This entry belongs to a study of Graves' ophthalmopathy and Graves' hyperthyroidism. Germline V gene lookup returns CDR1 LNHDA and CDR2 SQIVND (reference sequence). The CDR3 has 15 amino acids. With 5 bases clipped from V and 0 bases from J, the junction kept 2 bases outside the gene matches. Hyperthyroidism counted as stable given no ophthalmopathy within 18 months of follow-up. Ages of hyperthyroidism patients ran from 18 to 65, and their diagnoses were new, under 2 months' duration. If patients had other autoimmune diseases, uncontrolled infections, pregnancy or lactation, they were excluded.

General observations from the study: Blood repertoires reportedly contained most expanded thyroid clonotypes above 0.001 frequency.

The sequenced material came from peripheral blood. This chain connects TRBV19 to TRBJ2-7; TRBD1 matches at 12 bases. This TCR derives from a woman aged 18 to 35 with stable Graves' hyperthyroidism. CDR3 DNA sequence: TGTGCCAGTAGTGGGGACAGGGGGCCCTCCTACGAGCAGTACTTC. Amino acid sequence: CASSGDRGPSYEQYF.